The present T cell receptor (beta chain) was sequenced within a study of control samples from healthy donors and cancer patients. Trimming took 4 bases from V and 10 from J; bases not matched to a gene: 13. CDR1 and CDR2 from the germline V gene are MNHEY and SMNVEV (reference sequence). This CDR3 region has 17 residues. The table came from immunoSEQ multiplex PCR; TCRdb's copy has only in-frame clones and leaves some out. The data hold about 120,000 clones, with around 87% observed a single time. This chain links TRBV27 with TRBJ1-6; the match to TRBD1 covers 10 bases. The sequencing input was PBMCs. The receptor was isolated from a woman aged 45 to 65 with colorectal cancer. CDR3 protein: CASSSPATGGVFSPLHF. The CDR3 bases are TGTGCCAGCAGTTCCCCCGCGACAGGGGGCGTTTTCTCACCCCTCCACTTT.